Following are 8 T cell receptor beta chains from one sample sequenced in a study of beta chain features in type 1 diabetes. Study-wide findings and caveats: TCRB CDR3s from Type 1 diabetes patients were moderately but significantly shorter in all four CD4+ subsets.

Their cognate antigens are unknown. Expressed TCRB transcripts were sequenced because the isolated RNA had all been reverse transcribed beforehand. Generated by immunoSEQ multiplex PCR, the TCRdb table keeps only in-frame clones and is missing some. The sample yields about 120,000 clones, over 15% seen once. Material: central memory CD4+ T cells from blood. These receptors originate from a man aged 25 to 40 with type 1 diabetes.

The chain recombines TRBV9 with TRBJ2-7; 8 bases fit TRBD1. The J segment lost 6 bases and the V segment lost 4 bases, leaving 9 bases of the junction unmatched. This CDR3 has 14 amino acids. The V gene's germline CDR1 is SGDLS and CDR2 YYNGEE. CDR3 bases: TGTGCCAGCAGCCCGCGGACAGGGACGGCCGAGCAGTACTTC. It encodes CASSPRTGTAEQYF.

There are a few counts of this clone. CDR3 coding DNA: TGCAGCGGAAGGGACAGGGCAGAGTCAGAGCAGTACTTC. It yields the protein CSGRDRAESEQYF. This rearrangement joins TRBV29-1 to TRBJ2-7; 9 positions match TRBD1. V dropped 7 bases and J dropped 7; count of bases not matched to a gene: 11. Germline values: CDR1 SQVTM, CDR2 ANQGSEA. The CDR3 covers 13 residues.

The chain is built from TRBV7-2 and TRBJ2-3, with a weak D call TRBD2 (6 bases). Trimming removed 1 base at V and 0 bases at J, with 8 bases between. Germline V gene lookup returns CDR1 SGHTA and CDR2 FQGNSA. The CDR3 runs to 15 residues. In DNA, the CDR3 is TGTGCCAGCAGCTTAGTCCGGGGGAGCACAGATACGCAGTATTTT. Translation gives CASSLVRGSTDTQYF.

This clone was found many times. Distinct nucleotide sequences in the sample also encode this CDR3. This rearrangement joins TRBV28 to TRBJ1-2; 8 bases line up with TRBD1. The CDR3 sequence is 14 residues long. Trimming removed 6 bases from V and 5 bases from J; junction bases left unmatched: 8. Germline CDR1 is MDHEN and CDR2 is SYDVKM. CDR3 sequence (DNA): TGTGCCAGCAGCCGAACAGGGGGTGGGTATGGCTACACCTTC. Amino acid sequence: CASSRTGGGYGYTF.

This clone has just a few counts. This chain links TRBV15 with TRBJ2-7; 11 bases match TRBD1. Germline CDR1 reads LNHNV; CDR2 reads YYDKDF (reference sequence). CDR3 length: 12 residues. This CDR3 reads CSRTGGIHEQYF. CDR3 DNA: TGTTCCAGGACAGGGGGCATCCACGAGCAGTACTTC.

The chain links TRBV7-2 to TRBJ2-7, with 10 bases aligning to TRBD2. The CDR3 totals 15 residues. In germline, CDR1 is SGHTA, CDR2 FQGNSA. V was pared by 1 base and J by 2 bases, with 2 bases of the junction left unmatched. The CDR3 region has the DNA TGTGCCAGCAGCTTAGGGCTAGCGGGGGCCTACGAGCAGTACTTC. This gives the protein CASSLGLAGAYEQYF.

V usage is TRBV30 and J usage is TRBJ1-2; TRBD1 matches at 8 bases. The CDR3 loop spans 12 amino acids. CDR1 is GTSNPN, CDR2 SVGIG, per germline (reference sequence). Losses at the gene ends were 1 base for V and 8 bases for J; bases not matched to a gene: 3. The CDR3 spells CAWSEDREGYTF. The DNA of the CDR3 is TGTGCCTGGAGTGAGGACAGGGAAGGCTACACCTTC.

This clone was seen a handful of times. This sequence joins TRBV18 and TRBJ2-7; D remains ambiguous. This CDR3 has 14 residues. The V gene lost 4 bases and the J gene lost 3 bases, with 13 bases spanning the gap. From germline, CDR1 is KGHSH and CDR2 LQKENI. The CDR3, as DNA: TGTGCCAGCTCACAGGGCACGCGTTTCTACGAGCAGTACTTC. Amino acids: CASSQGTRFYEQYF.